The present entry profiles one TCR beta chain with its context. Its antigen is as yet unknown. The sample is drawn from a study of cytomegalovirus exposure and HLA in healthy donors. Whole-study context: The platform used for the 120 validation repertoires matched that of the roughly 720 first-cohort repertoires, a later analysis reported.

The data were produced by immunoSEQ multiplex PCR, yet TCRdb's version contains in-frame clones alone and is incomplete. The sample consists of a few hundred thousand clones, 70% to 90% of them appearing once. The donors were in the approximately 120-subject validation cohort; that cohort was separate from the roughly 700-subject first cohort. Overall study results and limits: Researchers reported that three CMV-associated chains were confirmed in vitro as CMV antigen-specific.

The material sequenced was PBMCs. This sequence originates from a woman younger than 35 in good health and CMV-seronegative.

The CDR3: CASSSSAGGYGYTF. The CDR3, as DNA: TGTGCCAGCAGTTCGTCCGCAGGAGGGTACGGCTACACCTTC. The chain recombines TRBV6-6 with TRBJ1-2; unclear D gene. This CDR3 has 14 amino acids. V was pared by 4 bases and J by 8 bases, with 17 bases between. The germline V gene encodes CDR1 MNHNY and CDR2 SVGAGI (reference sequence).